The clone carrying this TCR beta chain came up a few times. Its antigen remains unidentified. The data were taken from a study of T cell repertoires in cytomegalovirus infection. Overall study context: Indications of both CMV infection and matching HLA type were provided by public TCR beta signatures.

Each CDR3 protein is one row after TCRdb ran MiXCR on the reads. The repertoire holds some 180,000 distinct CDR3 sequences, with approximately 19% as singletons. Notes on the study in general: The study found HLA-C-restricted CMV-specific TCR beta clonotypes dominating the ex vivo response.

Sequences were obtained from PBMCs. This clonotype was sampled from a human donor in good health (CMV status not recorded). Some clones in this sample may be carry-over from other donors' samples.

CDR3 amino acids: CASSFEGTVPIEQYF. The CDR3 nucleotides are TGTGCCAGCAGTTTTGAAGGGACAGTCCCTATCGAGCAGTACTTC. The J gene is TRBJ2-7, the V gene TRBV28; 7 nucleotides match TRBD1. The CDR3 sequence is 15 residues long. Germline CDR1 MDHEN, CDR2 SYDVKM. The V and J ends lost 3 bases and 6 bases, in that order; junction bases with no gene match: 11.